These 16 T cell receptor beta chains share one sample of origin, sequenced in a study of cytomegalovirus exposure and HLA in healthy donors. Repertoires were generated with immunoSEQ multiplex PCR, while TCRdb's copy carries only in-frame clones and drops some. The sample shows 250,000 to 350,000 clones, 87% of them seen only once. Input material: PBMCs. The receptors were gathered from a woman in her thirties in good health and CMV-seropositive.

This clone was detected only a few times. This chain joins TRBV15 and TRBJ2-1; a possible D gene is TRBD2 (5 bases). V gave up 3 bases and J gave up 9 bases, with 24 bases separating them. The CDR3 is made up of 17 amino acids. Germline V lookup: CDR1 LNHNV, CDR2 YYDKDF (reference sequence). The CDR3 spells CATSSPRTLKTATEQFF. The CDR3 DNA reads TGTGCCACCAGCAGTCCCAGGACTCTAAAAACCGCCACTGAGCAGTTCTTC.

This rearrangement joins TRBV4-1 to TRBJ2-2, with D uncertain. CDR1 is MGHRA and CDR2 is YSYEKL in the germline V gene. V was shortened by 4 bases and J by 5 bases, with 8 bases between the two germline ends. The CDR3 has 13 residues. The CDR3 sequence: CASSPPGTGELFF. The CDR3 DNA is TGCGCCAGCAGCCCCCCGGGTACCGGGGAGCTGTTTTTT.

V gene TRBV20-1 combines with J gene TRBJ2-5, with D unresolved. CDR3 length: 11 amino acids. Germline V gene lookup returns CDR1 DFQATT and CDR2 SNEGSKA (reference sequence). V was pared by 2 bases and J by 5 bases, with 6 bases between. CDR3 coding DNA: TGCAGTGCTAGACTAGTGGAGACCCAGTACTTC. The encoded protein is CSARLVETQYF.

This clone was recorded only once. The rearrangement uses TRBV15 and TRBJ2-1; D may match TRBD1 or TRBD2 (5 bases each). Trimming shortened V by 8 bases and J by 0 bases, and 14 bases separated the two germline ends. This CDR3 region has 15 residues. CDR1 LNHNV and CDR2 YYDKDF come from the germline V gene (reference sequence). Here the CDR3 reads CATRQGTTSYNEQFF. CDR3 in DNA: TGTGCCACCCGCCAAGGGACCACCTCCTACAATGAGCAGTTCTTC.

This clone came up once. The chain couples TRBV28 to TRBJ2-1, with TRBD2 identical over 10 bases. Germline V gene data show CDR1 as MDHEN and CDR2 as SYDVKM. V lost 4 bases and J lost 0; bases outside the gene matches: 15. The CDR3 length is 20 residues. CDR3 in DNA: TGTGCCAGCAGTTCCACCTCCCCGGGACTAGCGAGAAGCTCCTACAATGAGCAGTTCTTC. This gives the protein CASSSTSPGLARSSYNEQFF.

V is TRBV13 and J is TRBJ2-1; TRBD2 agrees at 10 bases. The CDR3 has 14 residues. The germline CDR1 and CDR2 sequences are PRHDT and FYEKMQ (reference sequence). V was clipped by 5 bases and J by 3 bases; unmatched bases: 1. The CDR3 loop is CASSLAGDYNEQFF. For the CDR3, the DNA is TGTGCCAGCAGCCTAGCGGGAGACTACAATGAGCAGTTCTTC. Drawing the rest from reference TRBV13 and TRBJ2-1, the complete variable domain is AAGVIQSPRHLIKEKRETATLKCYPIPRHDTVYWYQQGPGQDPQFLISFYEKMQSDKGSIPDRFSAQQFSDYHSELNMSSLELGDSALYFCASSLAGDYNEQFFGPGTRLTVL.

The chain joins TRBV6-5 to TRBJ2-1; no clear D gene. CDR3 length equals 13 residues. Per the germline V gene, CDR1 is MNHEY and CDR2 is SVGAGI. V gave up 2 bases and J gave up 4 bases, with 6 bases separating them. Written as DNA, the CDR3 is TGTGCCAGCAGTTACGACAAATACAATGAGCAGTTCTTC. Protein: CASSYDKYNEQFF.

CDR3 bases: TGTGCCACCAGCAGACCGGGACTGATCTACGAGCAGTACTTC. Protein product: CATSRPGLIYEQYF. V gene TRBV15 combines with J gene TRBJ2-7; tentative D call: TRBD2 (6 bases). Trimming took off 2 bases at V and 3 bases at J, with 11 bases between the two ends. The CDR3 covers 14 residues. The germline gives CDR1 LNHNV, CDR2 YYDKDF (reference sequence).

The DNA for the CDR3 is TGCGCCAGCAGTGAGGCGCGACTAGCGGGAGGAGAGACCCAGTACTTC. This sequence encodes CASSEARLAGGETQYF. The chain recombines TRBV10-1 with TRBJ2-5; 13 positions match TRBD2. The CDR3 contains 16 residues. Germline V lookup: CDR1 WNHNN, CDR2 SYGVQD (reference sequence). V was clipped by 2 bases and J by 4 bases; unmatched bases: 4.

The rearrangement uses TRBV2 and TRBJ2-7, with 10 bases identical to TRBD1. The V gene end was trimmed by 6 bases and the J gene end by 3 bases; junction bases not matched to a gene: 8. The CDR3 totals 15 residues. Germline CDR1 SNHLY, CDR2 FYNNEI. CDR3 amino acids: CASRYSGTGDYEQYF. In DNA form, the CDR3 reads TGTGCCAGCAGATACTCCGGGACAGGGGACTACGAGCAGTACTTC. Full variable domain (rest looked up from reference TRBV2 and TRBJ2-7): EPEVTQTPSHQVTQMGQEVILRCVPISNHLYFYWYRQILGQKVEFLVSFYNNEISEKSEIFDDQFSVERPDGSNFTLKIRSTKLEDSAMYFCASRYSGTGDYEQYFGPGTRLTVT.

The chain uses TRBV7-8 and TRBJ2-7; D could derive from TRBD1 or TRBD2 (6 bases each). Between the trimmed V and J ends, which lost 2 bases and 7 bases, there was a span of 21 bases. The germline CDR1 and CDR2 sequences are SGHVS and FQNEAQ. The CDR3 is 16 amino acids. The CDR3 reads CASSLILVGGAGEQYF. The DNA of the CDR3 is TGTGCCAGCAGCTTAATCCTCGTCGGGGGCGCGGGAGAGCAGTACTTC. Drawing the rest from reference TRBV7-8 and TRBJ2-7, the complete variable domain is GAGVSQSPRYKVAKRGQDVALRCDPISGHVSLFWYQQALGQGPEFLTYFQNEAQLDKSGLPSDRFFAERPEGSVSTLKIQRTQQEDSAVYLCASSLILVGGAGEQYFGPGTRLTVT.

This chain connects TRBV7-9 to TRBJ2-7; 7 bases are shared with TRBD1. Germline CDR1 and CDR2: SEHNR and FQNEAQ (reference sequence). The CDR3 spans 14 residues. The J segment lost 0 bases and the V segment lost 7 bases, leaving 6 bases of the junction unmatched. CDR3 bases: TGTGCCAGCAACAGACAGGGAAGCTCCTACGAGCAGTACTTC. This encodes CASNRQGSSYEQYF. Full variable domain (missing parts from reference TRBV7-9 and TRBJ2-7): DTGVSQNPRHKITKRGQNVTFRCDPISEHNRLYWYRQTLGQGPEFLTYFQNEAQLEKSRLLSDRFSAERPKGSFSTLEIQRTEQGDSAMYLCASNRQGSSYEQYFGPGTRLTVT.

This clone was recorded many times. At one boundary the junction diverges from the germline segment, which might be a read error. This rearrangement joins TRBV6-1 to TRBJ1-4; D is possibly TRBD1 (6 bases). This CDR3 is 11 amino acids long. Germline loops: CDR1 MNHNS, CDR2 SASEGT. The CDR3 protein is CASSEADSLTF. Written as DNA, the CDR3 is TGTGCCAGCAGTGAAGCGGACAGCCTAACTTTT.

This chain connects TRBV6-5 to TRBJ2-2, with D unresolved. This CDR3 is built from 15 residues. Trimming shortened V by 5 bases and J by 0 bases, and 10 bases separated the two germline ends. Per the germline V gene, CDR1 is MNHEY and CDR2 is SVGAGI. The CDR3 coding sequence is TGTGCCAGCAGTAGAGAACACGCGAACACCGGGGAGCTGTTTTTT. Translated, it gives CASSREHANTGELFF.

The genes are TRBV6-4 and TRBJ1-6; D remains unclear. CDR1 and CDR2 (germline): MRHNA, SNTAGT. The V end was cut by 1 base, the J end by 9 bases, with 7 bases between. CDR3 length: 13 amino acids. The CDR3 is CASSDFSGSPLHF. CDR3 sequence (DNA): TGTGCCAGCAGTGACTTCAGTGGTTCACCCCTCCACTTT.

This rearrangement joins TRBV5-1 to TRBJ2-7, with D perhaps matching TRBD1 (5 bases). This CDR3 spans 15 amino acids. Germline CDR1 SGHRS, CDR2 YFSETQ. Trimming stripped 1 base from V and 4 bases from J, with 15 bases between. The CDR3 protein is CASSLNGQGSYEQYF. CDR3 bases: TGCGCCAGCAGCTTGAACGGCCAGGGTTCGTACGAGCAGTACTTC.